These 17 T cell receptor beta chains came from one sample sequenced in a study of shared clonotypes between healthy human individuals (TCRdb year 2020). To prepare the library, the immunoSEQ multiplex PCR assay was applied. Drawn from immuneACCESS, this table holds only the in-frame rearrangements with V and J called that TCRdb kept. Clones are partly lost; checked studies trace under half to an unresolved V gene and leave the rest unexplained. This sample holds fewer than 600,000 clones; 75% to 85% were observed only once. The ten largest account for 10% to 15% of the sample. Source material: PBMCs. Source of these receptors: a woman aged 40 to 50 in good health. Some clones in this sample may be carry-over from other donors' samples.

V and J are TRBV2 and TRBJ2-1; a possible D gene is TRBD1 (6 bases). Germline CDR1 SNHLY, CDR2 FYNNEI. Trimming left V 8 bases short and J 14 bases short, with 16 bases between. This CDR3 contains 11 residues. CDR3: CASELYRVKFF. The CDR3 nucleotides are TGTGCCAGCGAGCTCTACAGGGTGAAGTTCTTC. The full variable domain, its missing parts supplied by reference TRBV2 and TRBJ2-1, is EPEVTQTPSHQVTQMGQEVILRCVPISNHLYFYWYRQILGQKVEFLVSFYNNEISEKSEIFDDQFSVERPDGSNFTLKIRSTKLEDSAMYFCASELYRVKFFGPGTRLTVL.

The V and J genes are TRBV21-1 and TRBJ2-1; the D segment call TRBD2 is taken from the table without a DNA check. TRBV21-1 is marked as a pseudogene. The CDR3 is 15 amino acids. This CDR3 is CASSAMTGTSNEQFF. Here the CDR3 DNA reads TGTGCCAGCAGTGCCATGACCGGGACTAGCAATGAGCAGTTCTTC.

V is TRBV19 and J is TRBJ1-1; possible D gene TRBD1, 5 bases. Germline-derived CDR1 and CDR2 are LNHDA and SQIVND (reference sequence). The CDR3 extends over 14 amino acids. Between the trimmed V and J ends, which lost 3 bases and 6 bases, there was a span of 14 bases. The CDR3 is CASSIRAGDAEAFF. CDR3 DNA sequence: TGTGCCAGTAGTATCCGAGCGGGGGACGCTGAAGCTTTCTTT.

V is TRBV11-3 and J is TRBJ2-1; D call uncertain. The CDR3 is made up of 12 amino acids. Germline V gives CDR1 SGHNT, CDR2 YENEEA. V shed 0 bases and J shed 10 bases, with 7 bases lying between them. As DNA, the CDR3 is TGTGCCAGCAGCTTAGATGGCAGGGAGCAGTTCTTC. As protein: CASSLDGREQFF.

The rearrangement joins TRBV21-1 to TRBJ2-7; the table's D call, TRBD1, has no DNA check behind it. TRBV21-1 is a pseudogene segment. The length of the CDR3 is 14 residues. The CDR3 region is CASSPRDRGTEQYF. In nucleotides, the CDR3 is TGTGCCAGCAGCCCACGGGACAGGGGGACCGAGCAGTACTTC.

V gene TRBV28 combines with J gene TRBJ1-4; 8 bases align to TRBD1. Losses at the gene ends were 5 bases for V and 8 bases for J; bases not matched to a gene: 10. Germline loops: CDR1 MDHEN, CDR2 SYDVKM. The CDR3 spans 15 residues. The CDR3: CASSTWTGTGEKLFF. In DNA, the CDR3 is TGTGCCAGCAGTACCTGGACAGGGACAGGAGAAAAACTGTTTTTT.

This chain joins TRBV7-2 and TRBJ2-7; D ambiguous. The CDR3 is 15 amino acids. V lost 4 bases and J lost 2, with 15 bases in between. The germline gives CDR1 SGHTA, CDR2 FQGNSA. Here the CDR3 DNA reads TGTGCCAGCAGCTCTCCGACTTTTACTCCCTACGAGCAGTACTTC. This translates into CASSSPTFTPYEQYF.

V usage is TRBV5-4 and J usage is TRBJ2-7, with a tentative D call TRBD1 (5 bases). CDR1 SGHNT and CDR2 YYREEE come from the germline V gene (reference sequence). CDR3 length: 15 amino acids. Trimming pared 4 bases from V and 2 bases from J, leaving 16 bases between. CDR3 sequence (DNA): TGTGCCAGCAGCCTTAACACAGGAACCACCTACGAGCAGTACTTC. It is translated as CASSLNTGTTYEQYF.

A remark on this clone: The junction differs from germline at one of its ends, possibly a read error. The CDR3 spells CASSLLASGDENLFF. CDR3 nucleotide sequence: TGCGCCAGCAGCCTTTTGGCATCGGGGGATGAAAACCTGTTTTTT. The rearrangement uses TRBV4-1 and TRBJ1-4; D possibly corresponds to TRBD1 (5 bases). The germline V gene has CDR1 MGHRA and CDR2 YSYEKL. CDR3 length: 15 amino acids.

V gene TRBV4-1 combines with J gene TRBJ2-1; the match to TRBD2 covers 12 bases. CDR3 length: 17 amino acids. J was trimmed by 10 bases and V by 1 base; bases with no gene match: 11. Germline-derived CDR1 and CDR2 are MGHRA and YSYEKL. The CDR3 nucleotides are TGCGCCAGCAGCCAAGGCCTAGCGGGAGGGCTTGGTCACGAGCAGTTCTTC. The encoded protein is CASSQGLAGGLGHEQFF.

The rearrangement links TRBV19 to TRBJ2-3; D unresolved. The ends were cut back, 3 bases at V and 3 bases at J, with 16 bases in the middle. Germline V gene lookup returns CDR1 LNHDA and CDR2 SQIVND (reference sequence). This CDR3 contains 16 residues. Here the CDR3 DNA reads TGTGCCAGTAGTATTAGAGTCGGCGGATGGACAGATACGCAGTATTTT. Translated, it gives CASSIRVGGWTDTQYF. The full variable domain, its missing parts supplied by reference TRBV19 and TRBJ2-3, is DGGITQSPKYLFRKEGQNVTLSCEQNLNHDAMYWYRQDPGQGLRLIYYSQIVNDFQKGDIAEGYSVSREKKESFPLTVTSAQKNPTAFYLCASSIRVGGWTDTQYFGPGTRLTVL.

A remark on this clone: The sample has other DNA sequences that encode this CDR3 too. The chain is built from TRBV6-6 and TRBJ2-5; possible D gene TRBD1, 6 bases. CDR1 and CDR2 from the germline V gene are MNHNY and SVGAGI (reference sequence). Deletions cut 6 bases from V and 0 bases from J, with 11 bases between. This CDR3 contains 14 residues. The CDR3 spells CASSYGGDQETQYF. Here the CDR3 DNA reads TGTGCCAGCAGCTATGGGGGCGACCAAGAGACCCAGTACTTC.

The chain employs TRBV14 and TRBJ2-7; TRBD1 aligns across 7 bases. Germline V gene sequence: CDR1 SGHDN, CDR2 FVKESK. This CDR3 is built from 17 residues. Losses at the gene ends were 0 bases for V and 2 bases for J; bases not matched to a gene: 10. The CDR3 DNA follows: TGTGCCAGCAGCCAAGATATGAGGACAGGAACAACCTACGAGCAGTACTTC. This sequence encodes CASSQDMRTGTTYEQYF.

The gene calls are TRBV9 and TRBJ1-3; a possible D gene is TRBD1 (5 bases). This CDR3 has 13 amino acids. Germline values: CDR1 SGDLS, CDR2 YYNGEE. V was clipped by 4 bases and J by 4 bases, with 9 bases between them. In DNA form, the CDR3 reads TGTGCCAGCAGCTCAGGGACGGGAAACACCATATATTTT. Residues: CASSSGTGNTIYF.

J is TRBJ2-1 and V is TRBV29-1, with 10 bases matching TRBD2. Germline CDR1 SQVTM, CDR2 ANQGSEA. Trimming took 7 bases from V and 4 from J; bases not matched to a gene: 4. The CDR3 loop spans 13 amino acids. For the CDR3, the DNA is TGCAGCGGGGGGACTAGCGAGTACAATGAGCAGTTCTTC. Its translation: CSGGTSEYNEQFF.

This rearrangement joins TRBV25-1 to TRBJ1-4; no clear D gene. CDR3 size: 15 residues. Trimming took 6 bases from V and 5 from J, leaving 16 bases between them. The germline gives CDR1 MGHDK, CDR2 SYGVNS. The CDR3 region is CASSPSGISNEKLFF. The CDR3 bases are TGTGCCAGCAGCCCATCGGGGATCTCCAATGAAAAACTGTTTTTT. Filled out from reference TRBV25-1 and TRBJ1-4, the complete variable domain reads EADIYQTPRYLVIGTGKKITLECSQTMGHDKMYWYQQDPGMELHLIHYSYGVNSTEKGDLSSESTVSRIRTEHFPLTLESARPSHTSQYLCASSPSGISNEKLFFGSGTQLSVL.

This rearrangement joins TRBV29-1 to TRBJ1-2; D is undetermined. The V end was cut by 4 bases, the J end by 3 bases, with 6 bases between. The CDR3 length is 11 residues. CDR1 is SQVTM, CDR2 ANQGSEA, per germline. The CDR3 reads CSVGGDYGYTF. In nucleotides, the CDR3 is TGCAGCGTTGGAGGAGACTATGGCTACACCTTC.